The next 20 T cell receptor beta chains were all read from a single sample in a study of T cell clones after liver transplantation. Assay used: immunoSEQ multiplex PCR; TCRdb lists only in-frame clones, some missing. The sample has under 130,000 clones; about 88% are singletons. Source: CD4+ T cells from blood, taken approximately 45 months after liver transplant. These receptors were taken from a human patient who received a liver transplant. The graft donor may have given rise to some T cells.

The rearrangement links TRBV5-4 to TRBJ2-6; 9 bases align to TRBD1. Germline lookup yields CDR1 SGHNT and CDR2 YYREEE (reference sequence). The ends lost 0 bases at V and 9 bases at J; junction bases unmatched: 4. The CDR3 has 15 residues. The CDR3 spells CASSLEGQGDNVLTF. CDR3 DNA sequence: TGTGCCAGCAGCTTGGAGGGACAGGGAGACAACGTCCTGACTTTC.

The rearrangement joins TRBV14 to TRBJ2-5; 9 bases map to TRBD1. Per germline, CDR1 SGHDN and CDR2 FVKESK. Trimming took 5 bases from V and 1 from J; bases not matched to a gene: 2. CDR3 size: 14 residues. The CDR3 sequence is CASSSQGAQETQYF. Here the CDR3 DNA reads TGTGCCAGCAGCTCACAGGGGGCCCAAGAGACCCAGTACTTC.

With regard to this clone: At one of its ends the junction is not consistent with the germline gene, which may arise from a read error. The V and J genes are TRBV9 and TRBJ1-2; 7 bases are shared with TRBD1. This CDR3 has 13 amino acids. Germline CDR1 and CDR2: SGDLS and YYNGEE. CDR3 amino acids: CTSAQTGLHGYTF. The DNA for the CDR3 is TGTACCAGCGCGCAGACAGGGCTACATGGCTACACCTTC.

CDR3 loop: CASSFGLDSSGNTIYF. CDR3 DNA sequence: TGTGCCAGCAGCTTTGGGTTGGACAGCTCTGGAAACACCATATATTTT. The chain carries TRBV13 and TRBJ1-3; D may be TRBD1 (6 bases). The CDR3 consists of 16 residues. V was cut by 3 bases and J by 0 bases, with 12 bases left in between. Germline lookup yields CDR1 PRHDT and CDR2 FYEKMQ (reference sequence).

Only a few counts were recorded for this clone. CDR3 in amino acids: CASSPPGTSGGVTQYF. CDR3 DNA: TGTGCCAGCAGCCCCCCCGGGACTAGCGGGGGGGTGACCCAGTACTTC. The chain recombines TRBV9 with TRBJ2-5; 16 bases match TRBD2. V shed 4 bases and J 7 bases; nucleotides not matched to a gene: 7. The V gene's germline CDR1 is SGDLS and CDR2 YYNGEE. The CDR3 is 16 residues long.

CDR3 in DNA: TGTGCCAGCAGCTTAAAGGGAGTGAGTAATACGCAGTATTTT. Protein sequence: CASSLKGVSNTQYF. This sequence joins TRBV7-2 and TRBJ2-3; tentative D call: TRBD2 (5 bases). CDR3 length: 14 amino acids. V lost 2 bases to trimming and J lost 7 bases, with 13 bases between them. Germline lookup yields CDR1 SGHTA and CDR2 FQGNSA.

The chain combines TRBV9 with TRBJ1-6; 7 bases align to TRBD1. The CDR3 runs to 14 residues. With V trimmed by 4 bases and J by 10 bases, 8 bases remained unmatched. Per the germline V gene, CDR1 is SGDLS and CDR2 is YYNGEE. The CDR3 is CASSPIGGGSPLHF. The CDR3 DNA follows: TGTGCCAGCAGCCCCATAGGAGGGGGCTCACCCCTCCACTTT.

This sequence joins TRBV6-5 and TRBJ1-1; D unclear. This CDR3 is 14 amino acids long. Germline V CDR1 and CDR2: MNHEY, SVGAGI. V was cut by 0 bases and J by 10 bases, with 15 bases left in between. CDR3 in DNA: TGTGCCAGCAGTTACTCGGCTAGGGCGACCGGAGCTTTCTTT. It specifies CASSYSARATGAFF.

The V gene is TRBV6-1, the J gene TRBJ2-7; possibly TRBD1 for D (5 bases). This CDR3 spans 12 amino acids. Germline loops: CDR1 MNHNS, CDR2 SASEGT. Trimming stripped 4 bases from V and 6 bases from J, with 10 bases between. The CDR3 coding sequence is TGTGCCAGCAGTGCCAGGGAAGTCGAGCAGTACTTC. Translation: CASSAREVEQYF.

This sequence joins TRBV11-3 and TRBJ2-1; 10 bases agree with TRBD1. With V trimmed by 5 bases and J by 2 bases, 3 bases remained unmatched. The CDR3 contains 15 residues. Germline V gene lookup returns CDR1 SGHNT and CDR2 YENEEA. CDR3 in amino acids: CASSRDRGTYNEQFF. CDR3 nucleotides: TGTGCCAGCAGCCGGGACAGGGGCACCTACAATGAGCAGTTCTTC.

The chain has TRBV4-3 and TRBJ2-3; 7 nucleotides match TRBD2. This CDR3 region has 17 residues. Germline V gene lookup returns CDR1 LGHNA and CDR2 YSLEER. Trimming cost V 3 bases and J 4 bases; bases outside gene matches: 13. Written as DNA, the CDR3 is TGCGCCAGCAGCCAGGTCGGGGTCGGGACTACCCCAGATACGCAGTATTTT. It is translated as CASSQVGVGTTPDTQYF.

CDR3 bases: TGTGCCAGCAGTTCGGGACTGGCAGCCCGCGAGCAGTACTTC. Protein product: CASSSGLAAREQYF. The genes are TRBV5-4 and TRBJ2-7; D is perhaps TRBD2 (6 bases). The germline V and J ends were trimmed by 5 bases and 6 bases, with 18 bases remaining between them. CDR3 size: 14 residues. The germline CDR1 and CDR2 sequences are SGHNT and YYREEE (reference sequence).

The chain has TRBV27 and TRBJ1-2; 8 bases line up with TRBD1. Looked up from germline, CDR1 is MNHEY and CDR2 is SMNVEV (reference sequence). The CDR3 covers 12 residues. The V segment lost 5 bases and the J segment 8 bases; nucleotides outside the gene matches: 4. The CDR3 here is CASSPGTGGYTF. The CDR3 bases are TGTGCCAGCAGTCCGGGGACAGGCGGCTACACCTTC.

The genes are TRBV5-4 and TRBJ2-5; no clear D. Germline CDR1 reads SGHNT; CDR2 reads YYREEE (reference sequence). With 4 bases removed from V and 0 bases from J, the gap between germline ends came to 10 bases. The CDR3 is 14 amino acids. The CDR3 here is CASSDIGHQETQYF. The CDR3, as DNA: TGTGCCAGCAGCGACATCGGGCACCAAGAGACCCAGTACTTC. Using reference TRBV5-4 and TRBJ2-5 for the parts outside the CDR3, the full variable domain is ETGVTQSPTHLIKTRGQQVTLRCSSQSGHNTVSWYQQALGQGPQFIFQYYREEENGRGNFPPRFSGLQFPNYSSELNVNALELDDSALYLCASSDIGHQETQYFGPGTRLLVL.

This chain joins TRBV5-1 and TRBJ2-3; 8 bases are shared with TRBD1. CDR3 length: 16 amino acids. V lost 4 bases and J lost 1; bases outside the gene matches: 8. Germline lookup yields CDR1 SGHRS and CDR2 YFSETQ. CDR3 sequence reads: CASSAVLRGRTDTQYF. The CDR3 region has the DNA TGCGCCAGCAGCGCCGTACTCAGGGGGCGCACAGATACGCAGTATTTT.

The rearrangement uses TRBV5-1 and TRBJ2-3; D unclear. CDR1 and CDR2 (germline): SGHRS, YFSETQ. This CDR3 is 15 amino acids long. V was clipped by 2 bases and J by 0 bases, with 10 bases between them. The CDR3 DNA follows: TGCGCCAGCAGCTTCTTCGGAACGAGCACAGATACGCAGTATTTT. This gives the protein CASSFFGTSTDTQYF.

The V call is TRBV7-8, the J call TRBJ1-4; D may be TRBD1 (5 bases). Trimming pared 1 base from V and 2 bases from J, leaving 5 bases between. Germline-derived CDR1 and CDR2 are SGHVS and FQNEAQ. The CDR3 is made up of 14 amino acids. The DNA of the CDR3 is TGTGCCAGCAGCTTAGGGGGCACTAATGAAAAACTGTTTTTT. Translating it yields CASSLGGTNEKLFF.

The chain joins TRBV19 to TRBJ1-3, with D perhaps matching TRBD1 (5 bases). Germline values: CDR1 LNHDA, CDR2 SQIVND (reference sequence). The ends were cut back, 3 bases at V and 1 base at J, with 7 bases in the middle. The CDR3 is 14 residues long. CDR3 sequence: CASSIGGSGNTIYF. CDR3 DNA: TGTGCCAGTAGTATCGGGGGATCTGGAAACACCATATATTTT. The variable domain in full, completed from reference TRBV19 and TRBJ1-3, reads DGGITQSPKYLFRKEGQNVTLSCEQNLNHDAMYWYRQDPGQGLRLIYYSQIVNDFQKGDIAEGYSVSREKKESFPLTVTSAQKNPTAFYLCASSIGGSGNTIYFGEGSWLTVV.

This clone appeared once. The DNA of the CDR3 is TGCGCCAGCAGCCAAGGAGGGTTCGAGACCCAGTACTTC. Its translation: CASSQGGFETQYF. The chain carries TRBV4-3 and TRBJ2-5; D possibly corresponds to TRBD2 (5 bases). Germline assignment: CDR1 LGHNA and CDR2 YSLEER. V dropped 1 base and J dropped 5 bases, with 8 bases sitting between them. The CDR3 runs to 13 residues.

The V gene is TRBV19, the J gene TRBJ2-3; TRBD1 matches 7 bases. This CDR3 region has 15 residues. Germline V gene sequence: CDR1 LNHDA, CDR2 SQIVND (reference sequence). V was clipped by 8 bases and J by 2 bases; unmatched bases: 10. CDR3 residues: CASSTDRDDTDTQYF. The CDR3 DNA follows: TGTGCCAGTTCAACAGACAGGGACGACACAGATACGCAGTATTTT.